This T cell receptor beta chain was found in a study of blood T cell repertoires in COVID-19. Turning to the study itself: Specimens from acute and convalescent COVID-19 originated in the United States, Italy and Spain. PBMCs, B-cell-depleted T cells, or T cells were the source of the cDNA or gDNA that made up the material.

In the study's own analysis: From reference gene primer amplification, estimates of nucleated cell counts were derived. Produced via immunoSEQ multiplex PCR; TCRdb's table is partial and in-frame only. Clone size and V and J calls were adopted from that table, with D and trimming inferred from the DNA. The data show roughly 93,000 clones, over 70% seen once. The sample comprised peripheral blood. This clonotype was sampled from a woman over 75 with acute or convalescent COVID-19.

CDR3: CAWTGNRANEQYF. CDR3 bases: TGTGCCTGGACCGGTAACAGGGCCAACGAGCAGTACTTC. The chain is built from TRBV30 and TRBJ2-7, with D tentatively TRBD1 (6 bases). Trimming shortened V by 4 bases and J by 5 bases, and 15 bases separated the two germline ends. This CDR3 spans 13 amino acids. Germline lookup yields CDR1 GTSNPN and CDR2 SVGIG (reference sequence).